This is a list of T cell receptor beta chains from one sample in a study of human T cells and chemical hapten exposure. TCRdb reprocessed the RACE reads via MiXCR and lists one record per CDR3 protein. The top ten clones hold about 1.4% of a sample with about 120,000 distinct CDR3 sequences, about 12% of them seen once. Sequenced here: whole blood, sampled in connection with sensitization to the hapten diphenylcyclopropenone (DPC). The receptors shown here come from a woman between 50 and 59 years old with alopecia areata. Some clones in this sample may be carry-over from other donors' samples. The conserved cysteine and the conserved F or W are not part of the CDR3 here.

cdr3_aa: ASFWGLDWDTQY
v_call: TRBV6-1
j_call: TRBJ2-3

cdr3_aa: ASKAVTDTQY
v_call: TRBV28
j_call: TRBJ2-3

cdr3_aa: ASSDGFSEAF
v_call: TRBV6-4
j_call: TRBJ1-1

cdr3_aa: ASSSTEGRFYGYT
v_call: TRBV7-8
j_call: TRBJ1-2

cdr3_aa: ASSGVLLSSYNSPLH
v_call: TRBV2
j_call: TRBJ1-6

cdr3_aa: ASSETNYNEQF
v_call: TRBV6-4
j_call: TRBJ2-1

cdr3_aa: ASSSGFDHEQY
v_call: TRBV5-1
j_call: TRBJ2-7

cdr3_aa: ASSQEKQEVKLF
v_call: TRBV4-2
j_call: TRBJ1-4

cdr3_aa: ASSLLARANVLT
v_call: TRBV27
j_call: TRBJ2-6

cdr3_aa: ASSLTTGAGGDEQF
v_call: TRBV11-2
j_call: TRBJ2-1

cdr3_aa: ATSDRVSDTQY
v_call: TRBV19
j_call: TRBJ2-3

cdr3_aa: ASRIRAGAKTYEQY
v_call: TRBV28
j_call: TRBJ2-7

cdr3_aa: ASSYDTGTSTGELF
v_call: TRBV7-2
j_call: TRBJ2-2

cdr3_aa: ASSYYSPGTYEQY
v_call: TRBV6-2/TRBV6-3
j_call: TRBJ2-7

cdr3_aa: SVDGQGLSYEQY
v_call: TRBV29-1
j_call: TRBJ2-7

cdr3_aa: ARSFGQSNYGYT
v_call: TRBV12-3/TRBV12-4
j_call: TRBJ1-2

cdr3_aa: ASSPRQGRDEQF
v_call: TRBV5-1
j_call: TRBJ2-1

cdr3_aa: ASSSPPRDQQF
v_call: TRBV28
j_call: TRBJ2-1

cdr3_aa: ASSVGQGVATQY
v_call: TRBV14
j_call: TRBJ2-5

cdr3_aa: ASRRTGSREPQH
v_call: TRBV6-2/TRBV6-3
j_call: TRBJ1-5

cdr3_aa: ASSRRDAEGTEAF
v_call: TRBV4-3
j_call: TRBJ1-1

cdr3_aa: ASSPQGGLKYEQY
v_call: TRBV4-2
j_call: TRBJ2-7

cdr3_aa: ASSPREAVGVSGDDTEAF
v_call: TRBV18
j_call: TRBJ1-1

cdr3_aa: ASSYSLPGRTRLTRYEQY
v_call: TRBV6-2/TRBV6-3
j_call: TRBJ2-7

cdr3_aa: ASSLSGWSY
v_call: TRBV7-2
j_call: TRBJ2-3

cdr3_aa: ASSIDAWGTAVYEQY
v_call: TRBV7-9
j_call: TRBJ2-7

cdr3_aa: AVLGPSTEAF
v_call: TRBV12-3/TRBV12-4
j_call: TRBJ1-1

cdr3_aa: SAEIQREGREQY
v_call: TRBV20-1
j_call: TRBJ2-7

cdr3_aa: AILYDGSYEQY
v_call: TRBV6-1
j_call: TRBJ2-7

cdr3_aa: ASSFGGSGNEQF
v_call: TRBV12-3/TRBV12-4
j_call: TRBJ2-1

cdr3_aa: ASSPTTAPTGELF
v_call: TRBV18
j_call: TRBJ2-2

cdr3_aa: AIPSVRDRERHSNQPQH
v_call: TRBV10-3
j_call: TRBJ1-5

cdr3_aa: ASRGLAAGEQY
v_call: TRBV25-1
j_call: TRBJ2-7

cdr3_aa: ASSGGQASYEQY
v_call: TRBV6-5
j_call: TRBJ2-7

cdr3_aa: ASSYRGQKQPQH
v_call: TRBV6-5
j_call: TRBJ1-5

cdr3_aa: AISDQGREQY
v_call: TRBV10-3
j_call: TRBJ2-7

cdr3_aa: ASSSRTGRLNSNQPQH
v_call: TRBV5-6
j_call: TRBJ1-5

cdr3_aa: SAPRTSGASTDTQY
v_call: TRBV20-1
j_call: TRBJ2-3

cdr3_aa: ASSPPRRAGNTGELF
v_call: TRBV5-5
j_call: TRBJ2-2

cdr3_aa: SARDTEAF
v_call: TRBV29-1
j_call: TRBJ1-1

cdr3_aa: ASSPPRGGNYNEQF
v_call: TRBV18
j_call: TRBJ2-1

cdr3_aa: SVTDGNTEAF
v_call: TRBV29-1
j_call: TRBJ1-1

cdr3_aa: AISSTGNEQF
v_call: TRBV10-3
j_call: TRBJ2-1

cdr3_aa: ASSLGKF
v_call: TRBV7-9
j_call: TRBJ2-1

cdr3_aa: ASSELAARRTDTQY
v_call: TRBV7-8
j_call: TRBJ2-3

cdr3_aa: ASTPSGTRRGEQF
v_call: TRBV27
j_call: TRBJ2-1

cdr3_aa: ASSLNPDNEQF
v_call: TRBV11-2
j_call: TRBJ2-1

cdr3_aa: SARAGENYGYT
v_call: TRBV20-1
j_call: TRBJ1-2

cdr3_aa: ASSQANEQY
v_call: TRBV7-9
j_call: TRBJ2-7

cdr3_aa: ASSESGTIPGNTIY
v_call: TRBV25-1
j_call: TRBJ1-3

cdr3_aa: ASSSRKANTGELF
v_call: TRBV5-4
j_call: TRBJ2-2

cdr3_aa: ASGTSAVSTDTQY
v_call: TRBV12-3/TRBV12-4
j_call: TRBJ2-3